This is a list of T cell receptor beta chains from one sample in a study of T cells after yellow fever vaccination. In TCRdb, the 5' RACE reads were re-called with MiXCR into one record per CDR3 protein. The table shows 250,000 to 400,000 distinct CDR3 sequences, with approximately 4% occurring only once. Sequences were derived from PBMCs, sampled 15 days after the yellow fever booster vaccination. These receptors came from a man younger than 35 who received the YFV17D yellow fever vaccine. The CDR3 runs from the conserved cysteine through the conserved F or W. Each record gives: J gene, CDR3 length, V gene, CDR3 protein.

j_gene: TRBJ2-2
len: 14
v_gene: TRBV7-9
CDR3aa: CASSLTTVTGELFF

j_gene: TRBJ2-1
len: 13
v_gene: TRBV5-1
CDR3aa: CASSLTSTNEQFF

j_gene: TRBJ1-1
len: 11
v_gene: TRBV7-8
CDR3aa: CASRGYYEAFF

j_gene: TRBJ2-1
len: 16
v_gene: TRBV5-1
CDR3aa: CASSPGSGGTYNEQFF

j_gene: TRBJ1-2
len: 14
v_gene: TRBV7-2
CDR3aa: CASSLAPGNYGYTF

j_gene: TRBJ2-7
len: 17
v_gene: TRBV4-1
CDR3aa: CASSQVGGAGSIGEQYF

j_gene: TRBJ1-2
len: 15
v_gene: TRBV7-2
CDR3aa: CASSYSTGENYGYTF

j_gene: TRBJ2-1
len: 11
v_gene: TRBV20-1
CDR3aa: CSAPWGDEQFF

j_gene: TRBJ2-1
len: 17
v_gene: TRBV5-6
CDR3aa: CASSLISGGASYNEQFF

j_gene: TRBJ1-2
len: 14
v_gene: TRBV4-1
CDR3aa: CASSQDWRGDGYTF

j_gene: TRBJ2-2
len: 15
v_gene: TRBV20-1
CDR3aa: CSAKVPGMDTGELFF

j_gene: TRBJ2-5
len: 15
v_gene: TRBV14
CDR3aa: CASSQWDRLQETQYF

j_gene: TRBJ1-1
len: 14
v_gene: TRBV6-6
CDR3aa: CASSYRTGGTEAFF

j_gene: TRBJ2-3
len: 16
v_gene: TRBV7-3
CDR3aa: CASSPLAGASTDTQYF

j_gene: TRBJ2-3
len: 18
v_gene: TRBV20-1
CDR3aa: CSARRVGGLAGGTDTQYF

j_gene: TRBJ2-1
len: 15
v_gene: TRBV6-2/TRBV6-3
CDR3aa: CASSYGGGIYNEQFF

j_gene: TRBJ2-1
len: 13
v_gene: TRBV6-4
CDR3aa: CASSDFRGNEQFF

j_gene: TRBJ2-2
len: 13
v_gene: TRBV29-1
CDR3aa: CSVVRPNTGELFF

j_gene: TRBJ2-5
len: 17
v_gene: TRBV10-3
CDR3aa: CAISEGQRKPRFETQYF

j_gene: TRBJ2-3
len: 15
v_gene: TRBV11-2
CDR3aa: CASSLGVVFPDTQYF

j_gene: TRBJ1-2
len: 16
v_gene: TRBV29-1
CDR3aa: CSAARGQQNFNYGYTF

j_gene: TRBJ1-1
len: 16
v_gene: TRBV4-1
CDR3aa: CASSHLGGPKNTEAFF

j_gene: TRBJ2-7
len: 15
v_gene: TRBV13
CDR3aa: CASSLTGGNKYEQYF

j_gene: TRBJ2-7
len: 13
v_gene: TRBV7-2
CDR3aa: CASSFHYSYEQYF

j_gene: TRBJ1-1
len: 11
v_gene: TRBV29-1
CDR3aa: CSVQMNTEAFF

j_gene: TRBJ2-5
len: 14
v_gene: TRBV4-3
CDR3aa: CASSQGQGWETQYF

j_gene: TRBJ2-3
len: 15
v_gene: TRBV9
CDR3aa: CASSVGGRVTDTQYF

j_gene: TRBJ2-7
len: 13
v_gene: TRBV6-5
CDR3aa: CASSSGDAYEQYF

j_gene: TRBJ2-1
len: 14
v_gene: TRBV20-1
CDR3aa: CSARDGGGGFEQFF

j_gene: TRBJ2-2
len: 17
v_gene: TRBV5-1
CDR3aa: CASSSDPQGANTGELFF

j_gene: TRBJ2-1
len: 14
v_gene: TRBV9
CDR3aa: CASSARTSGGGLFF

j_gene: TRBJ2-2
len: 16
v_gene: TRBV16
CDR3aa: CASTHRLDRNTGELFF

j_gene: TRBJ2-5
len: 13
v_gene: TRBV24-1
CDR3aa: CATSQGFQETQYF

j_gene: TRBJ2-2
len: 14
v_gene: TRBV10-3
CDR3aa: CAISELTVTGELFF

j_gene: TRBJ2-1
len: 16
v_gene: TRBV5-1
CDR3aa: CASSTDRGAFGNEQFF

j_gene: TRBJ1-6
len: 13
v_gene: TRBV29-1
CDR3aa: CSVGQNYNSPLHF

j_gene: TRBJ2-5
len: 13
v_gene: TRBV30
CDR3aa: CASGTADGETQYF

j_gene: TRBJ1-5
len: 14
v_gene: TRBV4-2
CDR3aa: CASSQDLGNQPQHF

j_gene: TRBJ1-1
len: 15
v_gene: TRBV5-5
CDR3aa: CASSLNPLGLEWAGF

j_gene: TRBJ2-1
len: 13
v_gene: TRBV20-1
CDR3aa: CSANRETYNEQFF

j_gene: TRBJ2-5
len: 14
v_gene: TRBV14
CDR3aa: CASSQDLTQETQYF

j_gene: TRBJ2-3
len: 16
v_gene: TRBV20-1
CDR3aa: CSASGPPPGSTDTQYF

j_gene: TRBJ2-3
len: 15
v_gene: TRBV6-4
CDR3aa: CASSDRGGSTDTQYF

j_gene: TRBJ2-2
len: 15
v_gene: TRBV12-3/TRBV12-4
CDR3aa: CASSFFVSGPGELFF

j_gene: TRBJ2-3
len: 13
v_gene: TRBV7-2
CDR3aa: CASSPYVADTQYF

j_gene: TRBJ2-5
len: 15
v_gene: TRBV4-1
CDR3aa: CASSQGGAGKETQYF

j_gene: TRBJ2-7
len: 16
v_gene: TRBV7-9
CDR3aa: CASSSLWVNPNHEQYF

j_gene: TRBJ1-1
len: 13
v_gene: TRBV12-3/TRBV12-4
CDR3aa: CASTFLGGLEAFF